Listed below are T cell receptor beta chains from one sample, sequenced in a study of cytomegalovirus exposure and HLA in healthy donors. The data were produced by immunoSEQ multiplex PCR, yet TCRdb's version contains in-frame clones alone and is incomplete. The data show approximately 100,000 clones, with around 79% seen just once and over 12% held by the top ten. The sequenced sample was PBMCs. These receptors were taken from a male donor in good health and CMV-seropositive. Both conserved end residues are part of each CDR3. Each record gives: clone size, D gene, J gene, V gene, CDR3 length, CDR3 protein, CDR3 DNA. A D gene is named only where the DNA matches it firmly. Rows may omit the clone size; those that give it use once, few, many or a size class.

clone size: -; D gene: -; J gene: TRBJ2-7; V gene: TRBV9; CDR3 length: 13; CDR3 protein: CASGRGLAAEQYF; CDR3 DNA: TGTGCCAGCGGACGAGGGCTGGCAGCTGAGCAGTACTTC
clone size: -; D gene: TRBD2; J gene: TRBJ2-3; V gene: TRBV18; CDR3 length: 15; CDR3 protein: CASLRLAGSTDTQYF; CDR3 DNA: TGTGCCAGCCTGAGACTAGCGGGGAGCACAGATACGCAGTATTTT
clone size: -; D gene: -; J gene: TRBJ1-1; V gene: TRBV6-1; CDR3 length: 14; CDR3 protein: CASRDINRNTEAFF; CDR3 DNA: TGTGCCAGCCGGGACATAAATCGGAACACTGAAGCTTTCTTT
clone size: -; D gene: -; J gene: TRBJ2-5; V gene: TRBV2; CDR3 length: 14; CDR3 protein: CASSEGTLQETQYF; CDR3 DNA: TGTGCCAGCAGTGAGGGGACACTACAAGAGACCCAGTACTTC
clone size: -; D gene: -; J gene: TRBJ1-2; V gene: TRBV29-1; CDR3 length: 13; CDR3 protein: CSVPSREGYGYTF; CDR3 DNA: TGCAGCGTTCCGAGCAGGGAGGGCTATGGCTACACCTTC
clone size: -; D gene: TRBD2; J gene: TRBJ2-5; V gene: TRBV28; CDR3 length: 17; CDR3 protein: CASSLSSGGFGQETQYF; CDR3 DNA: TGTGCCAGCAGTTTATCTAGCGGGGGGTTCGGCCAAGAGACCCAGTACTTC
clone size: -; D gene: -; J gene: TRBJ2-1; V gene: TRBV18; CDR3 length: 15; CDR3 protein: CASSPAAGSYNEQFF; CDR3 DNA: TGTGCCAGCTCACCCGCCGCGGGCTCCTACAATGAGCAGTTCTTC
clone size: -; D gene: TRBD1; J gene: TRBJ2-5; V gene: TRBV13; CDR3 length: 14; CDR3 protein: CASSRYRGSETQYF; CDR3 DNA: TGTGCCAGCAGCCGTTACAGGGGGTCGGAGACCCAGTACTTC
clone size: -; D gene: -; J gene: TRBJ1-3; V gene: TRBV11-3; CDR3 length: 15; CDR3 protein: CASSSNRHVPNTIYF; CDR3 DNA: TGTGCCAGCAGCTCCAACCGACATGTCCCGAACACCATATATTTT
clone size: -; D gene: -; J gene: TRBJ1-2; V gene: TRBV6-5; CDR3 length: 13; CDR3 protein: CASSLTLNYGYTF; CDR3 DNA: TGTGCCAGCAGTTTGACACTGAACTATGGCTACACCTTC
clone size: -; D gene: TRBD2; J gene: TRBJ2-1; V gene: TRBV9; CDR3 length: 17; CDR3 protein: CASSVGSSGGVWNEQFF; CDR3 DNA: TGTGCCAGCAGCGTAGGGTCTAGCGGGGGGGTCTGGAATGAGCAGTTCTTC
clone size: once; D gene: TRBD1; J gene: TRBJ1-6; V gene: TRBV6-5; CDR3 length: 15; CDR3 protein: CASRGLTGVKSPLHF; CDR3 DNA: TGTGCCAGCAGGGGATTGACAGGGGTTAAATCACCCCTCCACTTT
clone size: -; D gene: -; J gene: TRBJ2-6; V gene: TRBV27; CDR3 length: 17; CDR3 protein: CASTHQGRSSGANVLTF; CDR3 DNA: TGTGCCAGCACCCATCAGGGGAGAAGCTCTGGGGCCAACGTCCTGACTTTC
clone size: -; D gene: TRBD2; J gene: TRBJ2-1; V gene: TRBV7-6; CDR3 length: 18; CDR3 protein: CASTERAGGAYSYNEQFF; CDR3 DNA: TGTGCCAGCACCGAAAGGGCGGGGGGCGCCTACTCCTACAATGAGCAGTTCTTC
clone size: few; D gene: TRBD2; J gene: TRBJ2-1; V gene: TRBV4-1; CDR3 length: 15; CDR3 protein: CASSQGLAGANEQFF; CDR3 DNA: TGCGCCAGCAGCCAAGGTCTAGCGGGGGCTAATGAGCAGTTCTTC
clone size: -; D gene: TRBD1; J gene: TRBJ1-6; V gene: TRBV28; CDR3 length: 19; CDR3 protein: CASSLFVELVRQGDSPLHF; CDR3 DNA: TGTGCCAGCAGTTTATTTGTTGAGCTTGTGAGACAGGGGGATTCACCCCTCCACTTT
clone size: once; D gene: -; J gene: TRBJ1-4; V gene: TRBV6-1; CDR3 length: 12; CDR3 protein: CATGRDYEKLFF; CDR3 DNA: TGTGCCACGGGCCGGGACTATGAAAAACTGTTTTTT
clone size: -; D gene: TRBD2; J gene: TRBJ2-3; V gene: TRBV9; CDR3 length: 15; CDR3 protein: CASSVVAGALDTQYF; CDR3 DNA: TGTGCCAGCAGCGTAGTAGCGGGGGCATTAGATACGCAGTATTTT
clone size: -; D gene: -; J gene: TRBJ1-4; V gene: TRBV19; CDR3 length: 15; CDR3 protein: CASSIGFQGKEKLFF; CDR3 DNA: TGTGCCAGTAGTATAGGGTTTCAGGGAAAGGAAAAACTGTTTTTT
clone size: -; D gene: TRBD2; J gene: TRBJ2-1; V gene: TRBV7-7; CDR3 length: 16; CDR3 protein: CASSLGTSGAYNEQFF; CDR3 DNA: TGTGCCAGCAGCTTAGGGACTAGCGGGGCGTACAATGAGCAGTTCTTC
clone size: -; D gene: -; J gene: TRBJ2-1; V gene: TRBV5-4; CDR3 length: 13; CDR3 protein: CASSLIVRGEQFF; CDR3 DNA: TGTGCCAGCAGCTTGATAGTTAGGGGTGAGCAGTTCTTC
clone size: many; D gene: TRBD2; J gene: TRBJ2-1; V gene: TRBV4-1; CDR3 length: 17; CDR3 protein: CASSQDAASGGNNEQFF; CDR3 DNA: TGCGCCAGCAGCCAAGATGCTGCTAGCGGGGGGAACAATGAGCAGTTCTTC
clone size: -; D gene: TRBD2; J gene: TRBJ2-1; V gene: TRBV9; CDR3 length: 18; CDR3 protein: CASSVGFFSGGLANEQFF; CDR3 DNA: TGTGCCAGCAGCGTAGGTTTCTTCAGCGGGGGGCTAGCCAATGAGCAGTTCTTC
clone size: -; D gene: TRBD1; J gene: TRBJ2-7; V gene: TRBV29-1; CDR3 length: 14; CDR3 protein: CSVESPSTGCEQYF; CDR3 DNA: TGCAGCGTTGAATCCCCCTCGACAGGGTGCGAGCAGTACTTC
clone size: -; D gene: -; J gene: TRBJ2-2; V gene: TRBV10-3; CDR3 length: 14; CDR3 protein: CAIRNDYLTGELFF; CDR3 DNA: TGTGCCATCAGAAACGACTATCTAACCGGGGAGCTGTTTTTT
clone size: -; D gene: TRBD1; J gene: TRBJ2-7; V gene: TRBV5-1; CDR3 length: 13; CDR3 protein: CARGDRGPYEQYF; CDR3 DNA: TGCGCCAGGGGAGACAGGGGTCCCTACGAGCAGTACTTC
clone size: -; D gene: TRBD1; J gene: TRBJ2-3; V gene: TRBV30; CDR3 length: 17; CDR3 protein: CAWSVTGQGLLTDTQYF; CDR3 DNA: TGTGCCTGGAGTGTAACGGGACAGGGACTTCTCACAGATACGCAGTATTTT
clone size: -; D gene: -; J gene: TRBJ2-2; V gene: TRBV9; CDR3 length: 13; CDR3 protein: CASSPPIAGELFF; CDR3 DNA: TGTGCCAGCAGCCCCCCCATCGCGGGGGAGCTGTTTTTT
clone size: -; D gene: -; J gene: TRBJ2-5; V gene: TRBV30; CDR3 length: 15; CDR3 protein: CAWSGSLGVQETQYF; CDR3 DNA: TGTGCCTGGAGCGGCAGCCTAGGGGTCCAAGAGACCCAGTACTTC
clone size: -; D gene: -; J gene: TRBJ2-1; V gene: TRBV7-8; CDR3 length: 16; CDR3 protein: CASSLLVTGLKNEQFF; CDR3 DNA: TGTGCCAGCAGCTTATTGGTTACAGGGCTTAAGAATGAGCAGTTCTTC
clone size: once; D gene: -; J gene: TRBJ1-4; V gene: TRBV19; CDR3 length: 13; CDR3 protein: CASSGGLNEKLFF; CDR3 DNA: TGTGCCAGTAGCGGGGGGTTAAATGAAAAACTGTTTTTT
clone size: once; D gene: -; J gene: TRBJ2-3; V gene: TRBV29-1; CDR3 length: 13; CDR3 protein: CSGGQGSTDTQYF; CDR3 DNA: TGCAGCGGTGGGCAGGGTAGCACAGATACGCAGTATTTT
clone size: few; D gene: -; J gene: TRBJ2-7; V gene: TRBV19; CDR3 length: 12; CDR3 protein: CASSPQGYEQYF; CDR3 DNA: TGTGCCAGTAGTCCCCAGGGTTACGAGCAGTACTTC
clone size: few; D gene: -; J gene: TRBJ2-7; V gene: TRBV19; CDR3 length: 14; CDR3 protein: CASSIRAGWDEQYF; CDR3 DNA: TGTGCCAGTAGTATTCGGGCAGGGTGGGACGAGCAGTACTTC
clone size: -; D gene: -; J gene: TRBJ2-1; V gene: TRBV9; CDR3 length: 14; CDR3 protein: CASSVVGQYNEQFF; CDR3 DNA: TGTGCCAGCAGCGTAGTAGGACAGTACAATGAGCAGTTCTTC
clone size: -; D gene: TRBD1; J gene: TRBJ1-5; V gene: TRBV29-1; CDR3 length: 14; CDR3 protein: CSVSDRGHGQPQHF; CDR3 DNA: TGCAGCGTATCAGACAGGGGGCACGGGCAGCCCCAGCATTTT
clone size: -; D gene: TRBD2; J gene: TRBJ2-7; V gene: TRBV5-6; CDR3 length: 13; CDR3 protein: CASSLGLAGPQYF; CDR3 DNA: TGTGCCAGCAGCTTGGGACTAGCGGGGCCGCAGTACTTC
clone size: -; D gene: TRBD2; J gene: TRBJ2-6; V gene: TRBV5-1; CDR3 length: 18; CDR3 protein: CASSRGLAGGLGANVLTF; CDR3 DNA: TGCGCCAGCAGCCGAGGACTAGCGGGGGGCCTTGGGGCCAACGTCCTGACTTTC
clone size: -; D gene: -; J gene: TRBJ1-6; V gene: TRBV27; CDR3 length: 17; CDR3 protein: CASSARWGYSYNSPLHF; CDR3 DNA: TGTGCCAGCAGTGCCCGTTGGGGCTACTCCTATAATTCACCCCTCCACTTT
clone size: -; D gene: -; J gene: TRBJ2-7; V gene: TRBV7-9; CDR3 length: 14; CDR3 protein: CASSPAGQPYEQYF; CDR3 DNA: TGTGCCAGCAGCCCGGCAGGACAGCCCTACGAGCAGTACTTC
clone size: once; D gene: -; J gene: TRBJ1-3; V gene: TRBV28; CDR3 length: 15; CDR3 protein: CASTKQGLSGNTIYF; CDR3 DNA: TGTGCCAGCACCAAACAGGGCCTCTCTGGAAACACCATATATTTT
clone size: few; D gene: TRBD1; J gene: TRBJ2-7; V gene: TRBV7-9; CDR3 length: 15; CDR3 protein: CASSWWTGDIYEQYF; CDR3 DNA: TGTGCCAGCAGCTGGTGGACAGGGGACATCTACGAGCAGTACTTC
clone size: -; D gene: -; J gene: TRBJ2-1; V gene: TRBV30; CDR3 length: 11; CDR3 protein: CAWSVRLLKFF; CDR3 DNA: TGTGCCTGGAGTGTACGACTCCTCAAGTTCTTC
clone size: once; D gene: -; J gene: TRBJ1-1; V gene: TRBV15; CDR3 length: 15; CDR3 protein: CATSRGRAQNTEAFF; CDR3 DNA: TGTGCCACCAGCAGAGGAAGAGCCCAGAACACTGAAGCTTTCTTT
clone size: few; D gene: TRBD1; J gene: TRBJ1-2; V gene: TRBV4-3; CDR3 length: 17; CDR3 protein: CASSQEGGQDANYGYTF; CDR3 DNA: TGCGCCAGCAGCCAAGAAGGGGGACAGGACGCTAACTATGGCTACACCTTC
clone size: -; D gene: -; J gene: TRBJ2-2; V gene: TRBV28; CDR3 length: 14; CDR3 protein: CASTFVRPAGELFF; CDR3 DNA: TGTGCCAGCACCTTCGTGAGGCCCGCCGGGGAGCTGTTTTTT
clone size: many; D gene: TRBD1; J gene: TRBJ1-3; V gene: TRBV10-3; CDR3 length: 18; CDR3 protein: CAIRIPLTGTGAGNTIYF; CDR3 DNA: TGTGCCATCAGGATTCCCCTTACCGGGACAGGGGCTGGAAACACCATATATTTT
clone size: few; D gene: TRBD1; J gene: TRBJ2-7; V gene: TRBV5-1; CDR3 length: 15; CDR3 protein: CASSKGQGSSYEQYF; CDR3 DNA: TGCGCCAGCAGCAAAGGACAGGGTTCATCCTACGAGCAGTACTTC
clone size: -; D gene: -; J gene: TRBJ1-5; V gene: TRBV6-1; CDR3 length: 15; CDR3 protein: CASSSSGGSNQPQHF; CDR3 DNA: TGTGCCAGCAGCTCCAGCGGGGGTAGCAATCAGCCCCAGCATTTT
clone size: few; D gene: TRBD2; J gene: TRBJ2-1; V gene: TRBV29-1; CDR3 length: 15; CDR3 protein: CSVDEGRGGGNEQFF; CDR3 DNA: TGCAGCGTTGATGAGGGGCGGGGGGGAGGTAATGAGCAGTTCTTC
clone size: -; D gene: TRBD1; J gene: TRBJ2-1; V gene: TRBV5-1; CDR3 length: 17; CDR3 protein: CASSPQPLGQGGNEQFF; CDR3 DNA: TGCGCCAGCAGCCCGCAGCCCCTGGGACAGGGAGGCAATGAGCAGTTCTTC
clone size: -; D gene: -; J gene: TRBJ1-1; V gene: TRBV27; CDR3 length: 14; CDR3 protein: CASSAGPWNTEAFF; CDR3 DNA: TGTGCCAGCAGTGCAGGCCCTTGGAACACTGAAGCTTTCTTT
clone size: -; D gene: TRBD1; J gene: TRBJ1-5; V gene: TRBV28; CDR3 length: 15; CDR3 protein: CASSLLGQTNQPQHF; CDR3 DNA: TGTGCCAGCAGTTTATTGGGACAGACGAATCAGCCCCAGCATTTT
clone size: -; D gene: -; J gene: TRBJ2-7; V gene: TRBV5-4; CDR3 length: 13; CDR3 protein: CASSPMRAGEQYF; CDR3 DNA: TGTGCCAGCAGCCCGATGAGGGCGGGGGAGCAGTACTTC
clone size: -; D gene: TRBD2; J gene: TRBJ2-1; V gene: TRBV5-1; CDR3 length: 14; CDR3 protein: CASSIGTRTYEQFF; CDR3 DNA: TGCGCCAGCAGCATAGGGACTAGAACATATGAGCAGTTCTTC
clone size: few; D gene: -; J gene: TRBJ2-2; V gene: TRBV7-2; CDR3 length: 14; CDR3 protein: CASSATGNTGELFF; CDR3 DNA: TGTGCCAGCAGCGCGACAGGGAACACCGGGGAGCTGTTTTTT
clone size: -; D gene: -; J gene: TRBJ1-1; V gene: TRBV6-5; CDR3 length: 11; CDR3 protein: CASNTGTEAFF; CDR3 DNA: TGTGCCAGCAATACCGGCACTGAAGCTTTCTTT
clone size: -; D gene: -; J gene: TRBJ1-1; V gene: TRBV18; CDR3 length: 16; CDR3 protein: CASSRTMAGPLTEAFF; CDR3 DNA: TGTGCCAGCTCACGTACCATGGCAGGGCCCTTAACTGAAGCTTTCTTT
clone size: -; D gene: TRBD1; J gene: TRBJ1-3; V gene: TRBV27; CDR3 length: 15; CDR3 protein: CASSLFQGAGNTIYF; CDR3 DNA: TGTGCCAGCAGTTTATTCCAGGGGGCTGGAAACACCATATATTTT